The 32 T cell receptor beta chains reported below all come from one sample, sequenced in a study of cytomegalovirus exposure and HLA in healthy donors. Here immunoSEQ multiplex PCR was the method, and the copy in TCRdb shows in-frame clones only, minus some. Of 250,000 to 400,000 clones listed, approximately 85% are singletons. Specimen: PBMCs. These TCRs come from a man aged 25 to 40 in good health and CMV-seronegative.

The V gene is TRBV30, the J gene TRBJ2-5; 8 nucleotides agree with TRBD1. This CDR3 spans 13 amino acids. Per the germline V gene, CDR1 is GTSNPN and CDR2 is SVGIG (reference sequence). Germline trimming cut 3 bases from V and 4 bases from J; bases unmatched to any gene: 4. The CDR3 loop reads CAWSDRGLETQYF. In DNA form, the CDR3 reads TGTGCCTGGAGCGACAGGGGTTTAGAGACCCAGTACTTC.

The chain couples TRBV5-1 to TRBJ2-1; weak D call: TRBD1 (6 bases). The V gene lost 4 bases and the J gene lost 1 base, with 15 bases spanning the gap. CDR1 and CDR2 (germline): SGHRS, YFSETQ. The length of the CDR3 is 16 residues. The CDR3 DNA is TGCGCCAGCAGCGGTGAAACAGGGCCATCCTACAATGAGCAGTTCTTC. Translated, it gives CASSGETGPSYNEQFF.

The V and J genes are TRBV15 and TRBJ1-6; D is undetermined. Germline V gene lookup returns CDR1 LNHNV and CDR2 YYDKDF (reference sequence). V lost 0 bases and J lost 6, with 9 bases in between. The length of the CDR3 is 15 residues. CDR3 loop: CATSRDGETNSPLHF. CDR3 nucleotide sequence: TGTGCCACCAGCAGAGATGGAGAAACTAATTCACCCCTCCACTTT. Based on the CDR3 plus reference TRBV15 and TRBJ1-6, the full variable domain is DAMVIQNPRYQVTQFGKPVTLSCSQTLNHNVMYWYQQKSSQAPKLLFHYYDKDFNNEADTPDNFQSRRPNTSFCFLDIRSPGLGDTAMYLCATSRDGETNSPLHFGNGTRLTVT.

J is TRBJ1-1 and V is TRBV19, with D uncertain. The CDR3 contains 15 residues. The V gene lost 3 bases and the J gene lost 0 bases, with 11 bases spanning the gap. Germline CDR1 LNHDA, CDR2 SQIVND (reference sequence). The CDR3 DNA follows: TGTGCCAGTAGTATGTCCGAGGTCCTGAACACTGAAGCTTTCTTT. As protein: CASSMSEVLNTEAFF.

About this clone itself: Other DNA sequences from this sample encode an identical CDR3 as well. The chain employs TRBV6-1 and TRBJ2-5; 13 bases fit TRBD2. The V gene end was trimmed by 8 bases and the J gene end by 5 bases; junction bases not matched to a gene: 5. The CDR3 totals 14 residues. Germline loops: CDR1 MNHNS, CDR2 SASEGT. This CDR3 is CASRTSGGGETQYF. DNA for the CDR3: TGTGCCAGCCGGACTAGCGGGGGCGGCGAGACCCAGTACTTC.

The genes are TRBV2 and TRBJ2-6; 7 bases fit TRBD1. The junction had 2 bases not matched to a gene; V was cut back by 4 bases and J by 2 bases. Germline values: CDR1 SNHLY, CDR2 FYNNEI. This CDR3 spans 15 amino acids. The chain's CDR3 is CASSVQGAGANVLTF. The CDR3 DNA reads TGTGCCAGCAGTGTCCAGGGGGCTGGGGCCAACGTCCTGACTTTC.

The chain employs TRBV5-6 and TRBJ2-5; 10 positions agree with TRBD2. J lost 2 bases, V lost 1 base, and 5 bases had no gene match. Germline assignment: CDR1 SGHDT and CDR2 YYEEEE. The CDR3 length is 16 residues. CDR3 DNA sequence: TGTGCCAGCAGCTTGTGGCTAGCGGGGGAACAAGAGACCCAGTACTTC. It yields the protein CASSLWLAGEQETQYF. Full variable domain (remainder filled in from reference TRBV5-6 and TRBJ2-5): DAGVTQSPTHLIKTRGQQVTLRCSPKSGHDTVSWYQQALGQGPQFIFQYYEEEERQRGNFPDRFSGHQFPNYSSELNVNALLLGDSALYLCASSLWLAGEQETQYFGPGTRLLVL.

The gene calls are TRBV29-1 and TRBJ2-1; 10 bases align to TRBD2. The V and J ends lost 2 bases and 4 bases, in that order; junction bases with no gene match: 8. The CDR3 totals 16 residues. From germline, CDR1 is SQVTM and CDR2 ANQGSEA. The CDR3 spells CSVETTERGGYNEQFF. The CDR3 DNA follows: TGCAGCGTTGAAACCACTGAGCGGGGGGGGTACAATGAGCAGTTCTTC.

The J gene is TRBJ1-3, the V gene TRBV7-7; TRBD1 matches 9 bases. Looked up from germline, CDR1 is SSHAT and CDR2 is FNYEAQ (reference sequence). V shed 1 base, J shed 0 bases, and the junction held 1 base outside the gene matches. This CDR3 has 16 amino acids. The CDR3 DNA reads as TGTGCCAGCAGCTTAGGGACAGGGGCCTCTGGAAACACCATATATTTT. This codes for CASSLGTGASGNTIYF.

This chain connects TRBV10-1 to TRBJ2-1, with D possibly TRBD2 on 6 matching bases. This CDR3 is built from 13 residues. Germline values: CDR1 WNHNN, CDR2 SYGVQD (reference sequence). The germline V and J ends were trimmed by 5 bases and 6 bases, with 11 bases remaining between them. DNA for the CDR3: TGCGCCAGCAGTCGGGACTCCCTCAATGAGCAGTTCTTC. It encodes CASSRDSLNEQFF.

The V gene is TRBV19, the J gene TRBJ1-5, with D maybe TRBD1 (6 bases). The length of the CDR3 is 17 residues. Per the germline V gene, CDR1 is LNHDA and CDR2 is SQIVND (reference sequence). Trimming cost V 4 bases and J 0 bases, with 16 bases left between them. CDR3 sequence: CASSTVGQSNSNQPQHF. The CDR3 DNA is TGTGCCAGTAGTACGGTCGGACAGAGTAATAGCAATCAGCCCCAGCATTTT.

The chain links TRBV4-1 to TRBJ2-7; no clear D. The germline V gene has CDR1 MGHRA and CDR2 YSYEKL. With 1 base removed from V and 1 base from J, the gap between germline ends came to 11 bases. There are 15 residues in the CDR3. As DNA, the CDR3 is TGCGCCAGCAGCCAAGGGGCTCTCGGTTCCTACGAGCAGTACTTC. Translation gives CASSQGALGSYEQYF.

The V and J genes are TRBV18 and TRBJ2-1; TRBD1 matches at 11 bases. CDR3 length: 16 amino acids. Trimming took 3 bases from V and 4 from J; bases not matched to a gene: 5. CDR1 is KGHSH and CDR2 is LQKENI in the germline V gene. CDR3 sequence (DNA): TGTGCCAGCTCACCGTCCGGGACAGGGGGGTACAATGAGCAGTTCTTC. It codes for CASSPSGTGGYNEQFF.

This clone was counted once. Other DNA sequences in the same sample also yield this CDR3. The chain joins TRBV5-1 to TRBJ2-5; 8 nucleotides line up with TRBD1. The V gene end was trimmed by 5 bases and the J gene end by 2 bases; junction bases not matched to a gene: 2. The germline CDR1 and CDR2 sequences are SGHRS and YFSETQ. This CDR3 comprises 13 residues. CDR3 coding DNA: TGCGCCAGCAGACGGACAGGGCAAGAGACCCAGTACTTC. It is translated as CASRRTGQETQYF.

This chain uses TRBV6-6 with TRBJ1-4, with TRBD1 as a possible D gene (6 bases). The CDR3 has 15 amino acids. CDR1 and CDR2 (germline): MNHNY, SVGAGI (reference sequence). V was cut by 2 bases and J by 4 bases, with 11 bases left in between. In DNA form, the CDR3 reads TGTGCCAGCAGTTACGACAGGCCTAATAATGAAAAACTGTTTTTT. Translated, it gives CASSYDRPNNEKLFF.

The DNA for the CDR3 is TGTGCCAGCAGTCGTATAGCGGAGTCCTACGAGCAGTACTTC. Amino acids: CASSRIAESYEQYF. V gene TRBV6-5 combines with J gene TRBJ2-7; D might be TRBD2 (6 bases). Between the trimmed V and J ends, which lost 5 bases and 1 base, there was a span of 12 bases. The CDR3 runs 14 residues. Germline CDR1 MNHEY, CDR2 SVGAGI.

This chain uses TRBV13 with TRBJ2-7; maybe TRBD1 (6 bases). Between the trimmed V and J ends, which lost 4 bases and 4 bases, there was a span of 20 bases. The CDR3 runs to 16 residues. The V gene's germline CDR1 is PRHDT and CDR2 FYEKMQ (reference sequence). CDR3 protein: CASSSLVSRGKYEQYF. In DNA, the CDR3 is TGTGCCAGCAGCTCCCTTGTCTCCAGGGGAAAATACGAGCAGTACTTC.

The CDR3 coding sequence is TGCGCCAGCAGCTTGGGCCCACAGGGCCTTCTTAACTATGGCTACACCTTC. Amino acids: CASSLGPQGLLNYGYTF. The gene calls are TRBV5-1 and TRBJ1-2; perhaps TRBD1 as D (6 bases). With 0 bases removed from V and 1 base from J, the gap between germline ends came to 16 bases. Germline-derived CDR1 and CDR2 are SGHRS and YFSETQ. The length of the CDR3 is 17 residues.

The rearrangement uses TRBV6-1 and TRBJ1-6; D might be TRBD1 (5 bases). Trimming stripped 8 bases from V and 10 bases from J, with 15 bases between. Per the germline V gene, CDR1 is MNHNS and CDR2 is SASEGT. The length of the CDR3 is 13 residues. The CDR3 protein is CASGTGPFSPLHF. CDR3 coding DNA: TGTGCCAGCGGTACAGGTCCTTTCTCACCCCTCCACTTT.

The chain couples TRBV29-1 to TRBJ2-1, with TRBD2 identical over 9 bases. The germline gives CDR1 SQVTM, CDR2 ANQGSEA. V trimming: 0 bases; J trimming: 3 bases; junction bases outside the gene matches: 9. The CDR3 runs to 17 residues. This chain's CDR3 is CSVEDWASGAVYNEQFF. The CDR3 DNA reads as TGCAGCGTTGAAGATTGGGCTAGCGGGGCGGTCTACAATGAGCAGTTCTTC.

The chain combines TRBV2 with TRBJ1-4, with D possibly TRBD1 on 5 matching bases. CDR1 is SNHLY, CDR2 FYNNEI, per germline. The CDR3 runs 16 residues. V shed 2 bases and J shed 4 bases, with 14 bases lying between them. The CDR3 loop is CASSERGGQFNEKLFF. The DNA of the CDR3 is TGTGCCAGCAGTGAAAGGGGCGGACAATTTAATGAAAAACTGTTTTTT.

This sequence joins TRBV6-6 and TRBJ2-1, with TRBD1 identical over 9 bases. J lost 7 bases, V lost 7 bases, and 14 bases had no gene match. The CDR3 has 16 amino acids. Germline V gene lookup returns CDR1 MNHNY and CDR2 SVGAGI (reference sequence). CDR3: CASTLTGTGFFNEQFF. The CDR3 bases are TGTGCCAGCACTCTGACCGGGACAGGGTTTTTTAATGAGCAGTTCTTC.

The rearrangement links TRBV5-4 to TRBJ2-7; TRBD1 matches at 9 bases. Germline CDR1 and CDR2: SGHNT and YYREEE (reference sequence). The CDR3 loop spans 16 amino acids. Trimming removed 0 bases from V and 2 bases from J; junction bases left unmatched: 6. CDR3 bases: TGTGCCAGCAGCTTGGTGGGACAGGGCAATACCTACGAGCAGTACTTC. Translation: CASSLVGQGNTYEQYF.

This clone was found once. The chain recombines TRBV5-1 with TRBJ2-5; 8 bases align to TRBD2. Germline loops: CDR1 SGHRS, CDR2 YFSETQ. The CDR3 loop spans 19 amino acids. The J segment lost 2 bases and the V segment lost 3 bases, leaving 18 bases of the junction unmatched. This CDR3 reads CASSCFAGGPSPTQETQYF. The CDR3 nucleotides are TGCGCCAGCAGCTGCTTTGCGGGGGGCCCGTCCCCCACTCAAGAGACCCAGTACTTC.

This sequence joins TRBV5-6 and TRBJ2-3; a possible D gene is TRBD2 (5 bases). Trimming stripped 4 bases from V and 1 base from J, with 10 bases between. Germline CDR1 is SGHDT and CDR2 is YYEEEE. The CDR3 is 14 residues long. CDR3 sequence: CASSLVRGTDTQYF. Written as DNA, the CDR3 is TGTGCCAGCAGCCTCGTGAGGGGCACAGATACGCAGTATTTT.

The chain has TRBV4-1 and TRBJ1-5, with 7 bases matching TRBD1. The ends lost 0 bases at V and 1 base at J; junction bases unmatched: 9. The CDR3 totals 18 residues. Germline CDR1 MGHRA, CDR2 YSYEKL. The CDR3 sequence is CASSQEVQGFGSNQPQHF. The DNA of the CDR3 is TGCGCCAGCAGCCAAGAAGTACAGGGGTTTGGGAGCAATCAGCCCCAGCATTTT.

This rearrangement joins TRBV7-2 to TRBJ1-5; D may be TRBD1 (6 bases). The CDR3 runs to 14 residues. Trimming left V 6 bases short and J 9 bases short, with 18 bases between. CDR1 and CDR2 from the germline V gene are SGHTA and FQGNSA. The CDR3 nucleotides read TGTGCCAGCAGTCAAACAGGGCCGGGTGGGCCCCAGCATTTT. Translated, it gives CASSQTGPGGPQHF.

This chain joins TRBV9 and TRBJ1-6, with D tentatively TRBD1 (5 bases). The CDR3 has 15 residues. Germline CDR1 and CDR2: SGDLS and YYNGEE. V was clipped by 3 bases and J by 7 bases, with 14 bases between them. The CDR3 region is CASSAGHPGNSPLHF. As DNA, the CDR3 is TGTGCCAGCAGCGCCGGACACCCTGGGAATTCACCCCTCCACTTT.

The chain employs TRBV6-1 and TRBJ1-2; 9 bases map to TRBD1. Germline V gives CDR1 MNHNS, CDR2 SASEGT. The CDR3 has 14 residues. J was trimmed by 0 bases and V by 8 bases; bases with no gene match: 4. Here the CDR3 DNA reads TGTGCCAGCTCCCGGACAGGGGCTAACTATGGCTACACCTTC. This gives the protein CASSRTGANYGYTF.

A few counts support this clone. This chain links TRBV4-1 with TRBJ1-5; D not resolved. The CDR3 contains 16 residues. The germline V gene encodes CDR1 MGHRA and CDR2 YSYEKL. V lost 1 base, J lost 3 bases, and 13 bases lay in between. For the CDR3, the DNA is TGCGCCAGCAGCCAAGGAGTGGGCACAGACAATCAGCCCCAGCATTTT. Its protein product is CASSQGVGTDNQPQHF.

The rearrangement joins TRBV4-1 to TRBJ2-7, with 16 bases matching TRBD2. Trimming removed 2 bases from V and 8 bases from J; junction bases left unmatched: 15. The germline CDR1 and CDR2 sequences are MGHRA and YSYEKL. This CDR3 is 19 amino acids long. CDR3 residues: CASSQTFPGLAGGPTQQYF. CDR3 DNA: TGCGCCAGCAGCCAAACCTTCCCGGGACTAGCGGGGGGGCCCACCCAGCAGTACTTC.

Here the CDR3 reads CSVDERRFGVRDTQYF. CDR3 DNA: TGCAGCGTTGATGAGCGTCGCTTCGGGGTAAGGGATACGCAGTATTTT. The chain has TRBV29-1 and TRBJ2-3, with D maybe TRBD2 (5 bases). The CDR3 totals 16 residues. The ends were cut back, 3 bases at V and 6 bases at J, with 22 bases in the middle. Germline V gene data show CDR1 as SQVTM and CDR2 as ANQGSEA.